One and the same sample provided the 21 T cell receptor beta chains below, sequenced in a study of T cell clonality in common variable immunodeficiency. Profiling relied on immunoSEQ multiplex PCR, and the TCRdb table lists in-frame clones only, not all of them. The repertoire shows approximately 50,000 clones, none seen only once; the top ten take roughly 0.83%. Sequencing used peripheral blood mononuclear cells. The receptors were sampled from a person aged 18 to 75 in good health.

The CDR3 loop is CAWSVFGTAYGQYF. The CDR3 DNA, read in part, is TGTGCCTGGAGTGTATTCGGGACAGCCTATGGT. The rearrangement uses TRBV30 and TRBJ2-4; the match to TRBD1 covers 7 bases. Coverage ceases 3 residues before the CDR3 finishes, and the germline J gene fills in the end. Per the germline V gene, CDR1 is GTSNPN and CDR2 is SVGIG (reference sequence). This CDR3 is built from 14 residues. The complete variable domain, with remaining parts taken from reference TRBV30 and TRBJ2-4, reads SQTIHQWPATLVQPVGSPLSLECTVEGTSNPNLYWYRQAAGRGLQLLFYSVGIGQISSEVPQNLSASRPQDRQFILSSKKLLLSDSGFYLCAWSVFGTAYGQYFGAGTRLSVL.

In this sample, this clone turned up many times. From the germline J gene comes the end of the CDR3, since the read stops 3 residues before it. The chain is built from TRBV5-6 and TRBJ1-5; no reliable D call. The V end was cut by 1 base, the J end by 0 bases, with 8 bases between. Germline loops: CDR1 SGHDT, CDR2 YYEEEE. The CDR3 is 15 amino acids. CDR3 DNA (partial): TGTGCCAGCAGCTTGCTCGGGTATAGCAATCAGCCC. Translating it yields CASSLLGYSNQP. The CDR3 reads in full as CASSLLGYSNQPQHF.

Remarks on this clone: A single base separates this from a much larger clone, so it may be a read error. The read is 3 residues too short to cover the CDR3 end, so that end is filled in from the germline J gene. The chain employs TRBV7-9 and TRBJ1-4, with unresolved D. The CDR3 totals 13 residues. Germline lookup yields CDR1 SEHNR and CDR2 FQNEAQ (reference sequence). Partial CDR3 DNA: TGTGCCAGCAGCGCCGAGGGTTTGGCACCA. It translates to CASSAEGLAP. The full CDR3 protein is CASSAEGLAPLFF.

This clone was detected many times. Read sequence stops 3 residues before the CDR3 end, and the germline J gene provides the missing end. The chain carries TRBV5-4 and TRBJ2-1; D may be TRBD1 or TRBD2 (5 bases each). The CDR3 consists of 15 residues. Deletions cut 1 base from V and 7 bases from J, with 15 bases between. From germline, CDR1 is SGHNT and CDR2 YYREEE (reference sequence). The CDR3 bases that were read are TGTGCCAGCAGCTTGTGGGGCGGAGGAAGGAATGAG. Translated: CASSLWGGGRNE. The whole CDR3 sequence reads CASSLWGGGRNEQFF. Full variable domain (rest looked up from reference TRBV5-4 and TRBJ2-1): ETGVTQSPTHLIKTRGQQVTLRCSSQSGHNTVSWYQQALGQGPQFIFQYYREEENGRGNFPPRFSGLQFPNYSSELNVNALELDDSALYLCASSLWGGGRNEQFFGPGTRLTVL.

This clone has a count of ten or more. Read sequence stops 3 residues before the CDR3 end, and the germline J gene provides the missing end. V is TRBV19 and J is TRBJ1-1; 9 nucleotides line up with TRBD1. The germline CDR1 and CDR2 sequences are LNHDA and SQIVND (reference sequence). Losses at the gene ends were 4 bases for V and 7 bases for J; bases not matched to a gene: 25. This CDR3 is 20 amino acids long. The CDR3 loop reads CASSTLYPPRTGVLAGEAFF. The covered CDR3 bases are TGTGCCAGTAGTACACTCTACCCCCCCAGGACAGGGGTTCTCGCCGGTGAA. The entire variable domain, with the rest obtained from reference TRBV19 and TRBJ1-1, is as follows: DGGITQSPKYLFRKEGQNVTLSCEQNLNHDAMYWYRQDPGQGLRLIYYSQIVNDFQKGDIAEGYSVSREKKESFPLTVTSAQKNPTAFYLCASSTLYPPRTGVLAGEAFFGQGTRLTVV.

In this sample, this clone turned up many times. The observed sequence ends 3 residues before the CDR3 terminus, with the missing tail filled in from the germline J gene. This rearrangement joins TRBV28 to TRBJ1-4, with TRBD1 identical over 7 bases. The V and J ends lost 10 bases and 3 bases, in that order; junction bases with no gene match: 5. Germline lookup yields CDR1 MDHEN and CDR2 SYDVKM. The CDR3 contains 13 residues. The part of the CDR3 DNA that was read is TGTGCCATCGGGGACAGTCCTAATGAAAAA. It yields the protein CAIGDSPNEK. The full-length CDR3 reads as CAIGDSPNEKLFF.

At least ten counts were recorded for this clone. The sequenced CDR3 bases are TGCGCCAGCAGCCGCCCGTGGCGGGGAACTTTAGATGAG. This sequence encodes CASSRPWRGTLDE. The CDR3 in full is CASSRPWRGTLDEQFF. V usage is TRBV4-1 and J usage is TRBJ2-1; weak D call: TRBD2 (6 bases). The CDR3 goes on 3 residues after the read ends, and that part is filled in from the germline J gene. The CDR3 is 16 amino acids. The germline V gene encodes CDR1 MGHRA and CDR2 YSYEKL. V shed 4 bases and J shed 8 bases, with 21 bases lying between them.

Remarks on this clone: The CDR3 is cut off 3 residues early in the read; its end comes from the germline J gene. The V gene is TRBV30, the J gene TRBJ1-2, with 9 bases matching TRBD1. Germline V gene data show CDR1 as GTSNPN and CDR2 as SVGIG (reference sequence). This CDR3 is built from 14 residues. The CDR3 sequence is CAWSPGQGDYDYTF. The part of the CDR3 DNA that was read is TGTGCCTGGAGTCCGGGACAGGGTGATTACGAC.

The CDR3 bases that were read are TGTGCCAGCAGCTCGCGAAAAATTCTCTCCGAGACG. The encoded protein is CASSSRKILSET. The whole CDR3 protein is CASSSRKILSETQYF. V gene TRBV5-8 combines with J gene TRBJ2-3, with D uncertain. The read terminates 3 residues ahead of where the CDR3 ends, so the germline J gene completes it. Germline CDR1 SGHTS, CDR2 YDEGEE. CDR3 length equals 15 residues.

Many counts were recorded for this clone. The read halts 3 residues ahead of the CDR3 end, with the missing end drawn from the germline J gene. The rearrangement joins TRBV5-8 to TRBJ2-5; 8 bases are a match to TRBD1. V gave up 4 bases and J gave up 5 bases; unmatched junction bases: 10. Germline V gene lookup returns CDR1 SGHTS and CDR2 YDEGEE. The CDR3 runs to 15 residues. The CDR3 reads CASSGGQGGIETQYF. The sequenced part of the CDR3 DNA is TGTGCCAGCAGCGGAGGACAGGGAGGCATCGAGACC.

At least ten counts were recorded for this clone. With the read ending 3 residues before the CDR3 end, the germline J gene is used to fill in that end. The chain carries TRBV19 and TRBJ1-5; 7 nucleotides agree with TRBD1. The CDR3 runs to 16 residues. With V trimmed by 0 bases and J by 4 bases, 6 bases remained unmatched. Germline CDR1 reads LNHDA; CDR2 reads SQIVND (reference sequence). The CDR3 sequence: CASSIDPRQGNQPQHF. CDR3 DNA, as far as it was read: TGTGCCAGTAGTATAGATCCCCGACAGGGTAATCAGCCC.

This clone was found many times. The DNA ends 3 residues before the CDR3 does, and the rest of the CDR3 is filled in from the germline J gene. This rearrangement joins TRBV7-2 to TRBJ2-5, with a possible D match to TRBD1 (5 bases). CDR3 size: 15 residues. CDR1 and CDR2 from the germline V gene are SGHTA and FQGNSA. Trimming removed 5 bases from V and 0 bases from J, with 13 bases in between. The sequenced CDR3 bases are TGTGCCAGCAGCGTGCAGGGAAACAACCAAGAGACC. It yields the protein CASSVQGNNQET. The whole CDR3 region reads CASSVQGNNQETQYF.

This clone appeared many times. The read halts 3 residues ahead of the CDR3 end, with the missing end drawn from the germline J gene. This chain uses TRBV10-3 with TRBJ2-3, with 8 positions matching TRBD2. Germline values: CDR1 ENHRY, CDR2 SYGVKD. V lost 8 bases and J lost 0; bases outside the gene matches: 7. The CDR3 is made up of 15 amino acids. CDR3: CAIRSGGGSTDTQYF. CDR3 DNA, as far as it was read: TGTGCCATCCGTTCGGGGGGGGGTAGCACAGATACG.

This clone was seen at least ten times. The read terminates 3 residues ahead of where the CDR3 ends, so the germline J gene completes it. This sequence joins TRBV28 and TRBJ1-5, with D hard to call. Germline V gene lookup returns CDR1 MDHEN and CDR2 SYDVKM. The germline V and J ends were trimmed by 2 bases and 6 bases, with 11 bases remaining between them. This CDR3 region has 14 residues. This CDR3 is CASSLGGLSQPQHF. The sequenced part of the CDR3 DNA is TGTGCCAGCAGTTTAGGAGGGCTTAGTCAGCCC.

This clone was counted ten times or more. The observed sequence ends 3 residues before the CDR3 terminus, with the missing tail filled in from the germline J gene. J is TRBJ1-1 and V is TRBV5-1; D is perhaps TRBD1 (5 bases). The ends were cut back, 0 bases at V and 0 bases at J, with 21 bases in the middle. CDR3 length: 19 amino acids. The V gene's germline CDR1 is SGHRS and CDR2 YFSETQ. CDR3 DNA (partial): TGCGCCAGCAGCTTGGCCAGGTTGGGGGGTGGGACGATGAACACTGAA. Its translation is CASSLARLGGGTMNTE. In full, the CDR3 is CASSLARLGGGTMNTEAFF.

This clone was seen ten or more times. The DNA ends 3 residues before the CDR3 does, and the rest of the CDR3 is filled in from the germline J gene. This sequence joins TRBV19 and TRBJ2-1, with TRBD2 identical over 7 bases. The junction had 10 bases not matched to a gene; V was cut back by 6 bases and J by 8 bases. This CDR3 is built from 14 residues. CDR1 and CDR2 from the germline V gene are LNHDA and SQIVND (reference sequence). The CDR3 loop reads CASRTAGVDDEQFF. The covered CDR3 bases are TGTGCCAGTAGAACGGCGGGAGTTGACGATGAG.

Many counts were recorded for this clone. Here the CDR3 reads CASSLVASGNNEQFF. The DNA read from the CDR3 is TGCGCCAGCAGCTTGGTGGCTAGCGGGAACAATGAG. The chain is built from TRBV5-1 and TRBJ2-1, with 9 bases aligning to TRBD2. The sequenced fragment ends 3 residues before the CDR3 boundary, so the rest is inferred from the germline J gene. Germline V gene sequence: CDR1 SGHRS, CDR2 YFSETQ. The junction had 3 bases not matched to a gene; V was cut back by 0 bases and J by 5 bases. The CDR3 has 15 residues. Looking up the rest from reference TRBV5-1 and TRBJ2-1 gives the full variable domain: KAGVTQTPRYLIKTRGQQVTLSCSPISGHRSVSWYQQTPGQGLQFLFEYFSETQRNKGNFPGRFSGRQFSNSRSEMNVSTLELGDSALYLCASSLVASGNNEQFFGPGTRLTVL.

The sample holds many counts of this clone. Partial CDR3 DNA: TGTGCCAGCAGCTCGGGGACCGGGGAG. This codes for CASSSGTGE. The full CDR3 is CASSSGTGELFF. J is TRBJ2-2 and V is TRBV5-4; weak D call: TRBD2 (5 bases). With the read ending 3 residues before the CDR3 end, the germline J gene is used to fill in that end. V was clipped by 3 bases and J by 5 bases, with 5 bases between them. CDR3 size: 12 residues. Germline CDR1 reads SGHNT; CDR2 reads YYREEE (reference sequence).

A note on this clone: The CDR3 end falls 3 residues outside the read, so it is completed with the germline J gene. This rearrangement joins TRBV11-3 to TRBJ2-2; 7 nucleotides agree with TRBD1. This CDR3 has 15 amino acids. Germline CDR1 SGHNT, CDR2 YENEEA. CDR3 bases read: TGTGCAAGTCGCTTAGGAAGGGACAGCAATTCACCG. This gives the protein CASRLGRDSNSP. In full, the CDR3 is CASRLGRDSNSPLFF.

In its sample, this clone was seen a few times. From the germline J gene comes the end of the CDR3, since the read stops 3 residues before it. The chain joins TRBV11-2 to TRBJ2-5; a possible D gene is TRBD1 (5 bases). V was trimmed by 3 bases and J by 5 bases, leaving 10 bases between them. The CDR3 totals 13 residues. Germline V gives CDR1 SGHAT, CDR2 FQNNGV. Partial CDR3 DNA: TGTGCCAGCAGCTTGGACATAAGGGAGACC. Translating gives CASSLDIRET. The CDR3, in full, reads CASSLDIRETQYF.

This clone came up many times. The read terminates 3 residues ahead of where the CDR3 ends, so the germline J gene completes it. The chain combines TRBV27 with TRBJ2-1; perhaps TRBD2 as D (6 bases). From germline, CDR1 is MNHEY and CDR2 SMNVEV (reference sequence). V was clipped by 6 bases and J by 0 bases, with 15 bases between them. The CDR3 is 16 residues long. The part of the CDR3 DNA that was read is TGTGCCAGCAGCCCGCTAGCGCTTAGCTCCTACAATGAG. Its protein product is CASSPLALSSYNE. The full-length CDR3 reads as CASSPLALSSYNEQFF.